These 21 T cell receptor beta chains came from one sample sequenced in a study of T cell changes during pregnancy in multiple sclerosis. Repertoires were generated with immunoSEQ multiplex PCR, while TCRdb's copy carries only in-frame clones and drops some. The sample shows tens of thousands of clones, roughly nine tenths of them seen only once. The input for sequencing was CD8+ T cells from peripheral blood mononuclear cells, taken before pregnancy. These receptors were collected from a female donor with multiple sclerosis, enrolled in a pregnancy study.

V gene TRBV4-3 combines with J gene TRBJ1-1; D possibly corresponds to TRBD1 (5 bases). This CDR3 is 17 amino acids long. Germline values: CDR1 LGHNA, CDR2 YSLEER. V lost 0 bases to trimming and J lost 1 base, with 15 bases between them. CDR3 DNA: TGCGCCAGCAGCCAAGATTATCCAGGGCAGACGAACACTGAAGCTTTCTTT. Translating gives CASSQDYPGQTNTEAFF.

The gene calls are TRBV10-3 and TRBJ1-5; D remains unclear. The CDR3 is 16 amino acids. Trimming stripped 0 bases from V and 3 bases from J, with 12 bases between. Germline V gene lookup returns CDR1 ENHRY and CDR2 SYGVKD. DNA for the CDR3: TGTGCCATCAGTGAGTCGCCAACACCATTCAATCAGCCCCAGCATTTT. Translation: CAISESPTPFNQPQHF.

This clone was observed a few times. The chain is built from TRBV10-1 and TRBJ1-1; D gene uncertain. This CDR3 has 14 residues. The germline V gene encodes CDR1 WNHNN and CDR2 SYGVQD (reference sequence). The V end lost 6 bases, the J end lost 0 bases, and 11 bases lay between the germline ends. CDR3 loop: CASSLGLMNTEAFF. Written as DNA, the CDR3 is TGCGCCAGCAGCCTCGGGTTGATGAACACTGAAGCTTTCTTT.

This chain joins TRBV7-9 and TRBJ2-1; D is possibly TRBD1 (6 bases). V lost 1 base, J lost 5 bases, and 9 bases lay in between. Germline loops: CDR1 SEHNR, CDR2 FQNEAQ (reference sequence). This CDR3 region has 14 residues. In DNA form, the CDR3 reads TGTGCCAGCAGCTTAGTGCCAGGGGACAATGAGCAGTTCTTC. As protein: CASSLVPGDNEQFF.

This clone was recorded a few times. V is TRBV6-4 and J is TRBJ1-6, with D maybe TRBD1 (5 bases). Germline V gene sequence: CDR1 MRHNA, CDR2 SNTAGT. V lost 5 bases to trimming and J lost 5 bases, with 13 bases between them. The CDR3 contains 15 residues. The CDR3 DNA reads TGTGCCAGCAGTCAGGGTGAGATGGATAATTCACCCCTCCACTTT. It is translated as CASSQGEMDNSPLHF.

V usage is TRBV11-2 and J usage is TRBJ2-7; TRBD1 might be the D (5 bases). The CDR3 consists of 15 residues. The germline V gene encodes CDR1 SGHAT and CDR2 FQNNGV. The V and J ends lost 4 bases and 2 bases respectively, with 15 bases between them. The CDR3 sequence: CASSSYGTGTYEQYF. CDR3 coding DNA: TGTGCCAGCAGCTCGTACGGAACAGGCACCTACGAGCAGTACTTC.

V usage is TRBV4-3 and J usage is TRBJ1-1; maybe TRBD1 (5 bases). Germline V gives CDR1 LGHNA, CDR2 YSLEER. The length of the CDR3 is 15 residues. The V end lost 0 bases, the J end lost 5 bases, and 13 bases lay between the germline ends. The chain's CDR3 is CASSQDGRGATEAFF. The CDR3 bases are TGCGCCAGCAGCCAAGATGGGAGGGGAGCGACTGAAGCTTTCTTT.

The chain couples TRBV2 to TRBJ1-1, with D possibly TRBD1 on 6 matching bases. The CDR3 runs 13 residues. V gave up 7 bases and J gave up 1 base, with 10 bases separating them. The V gene's germline CDR1 is SNHLY and CDR2 FYNNEI. CDR3: CASMWTANTEAFF. For the CDR3, the DNA is TGTGCCAGCATGTGGACAGCGAACACTGAAGCTTTCTTT.

This clone turned up a few times. V and J are TRBV7-2 and TRBJ1-1, with a tentative D call TRBD1 (6 bases). V was shortened by 5 bases and J by 3 bases, with 13 bases between the two germline ends. The CDR3 spans 14 residues. Germline assignment: CDR1 SGHTA and CDR2 FQGNSA. The CDR3 DNA sequence: TGTGCCAGCAGCGGGGGGGGCACGGACACTGAAGCTTTCTTT. Amino acids: CASSGGGTDTEAFF.

This chain uses TRBV5-6 with TRBJ1-1, with a possible D match to TRBD1 (6 bases). Germline assignment: CDR1 SGHDT and CDR2 YYEEEE. With 2 bases removed from V and 7 bases from J, the gap between germline ends came to 12 bases. The CDR3 extends over 13 amino acids. The CDR3 spells CASSFGDTNEAFF. CDR3 DNA sequence: TGTGCCAGCAGCTTTGGGGACACCAATGAAGCTTTCTTT.

The chain joins TRBV14 to TRBJ2-7; D uncertain. CDR1 and CDR2 (germline): SGHDN, FVKESK. V was trimmed by 1 base and J by 0 bases, leaving 4 bases between them. CDR3 length equals 13 residues. This CDR3 is CASSQVRSYEQYF. The DNA for the CDR3 is TGTGCCAGCAGCCAAGTTCGCTCCTACGAGCAGTACTTC.

The chain has TRBV27 and TRBJ2-7; D may be TRBD2 (5 bases). The germline V and J ends were trimmed by 5 bases and 1 base, with 15 bases remaining between them. The CDR3 spans 15 residues. Germline V gene data show CDR1 as MNHEY and CDR2 as SMNVEV (reference sequence). The CDR3 is CASSEEPSGSYEQYF. The CDR3 DNA follows: TGTGCCAGCAGTGAAGAACCGTCGGGGTCCTACGAGCAGTACTTC.

The gene calls are TRBV7-9 and TRBJ2-5; the match to TRBD2 covers 14 bases. With V trimmed by 5 bases and J by 4 bases, 6 bases remained unmatched. CDR1 is SEHNR and CDR2 is FQNEAQ in the germline V gene (reference sequence). The CDR3 loop spans 16 amino acids. In DNA form, the CDR3 reads TGTGCCAGCAGCCCAGAGACTAGCGGGGGGGCAGAGACCCAGTACTTC. Encoded protein: CASSPETSGGAETQYF.

The chain joins TRBV30 to TRBJ1-2, with 9 bases lining up with TRBD1. V shed 1 base, J shed 7 bases, and the junction held 7 bases outside the gene matches. This CDR3 is built from 14 residues. Germline CDR1 reads GTSNPN; CDR2 reads SVGIG (reference sequence). CDR3 region: CAWSAEQGAAGYTF. The CDR3 DNA is TGTGCCTGGAGTGCGGAACAGGGGGCGGCTGGCTACACCTTC. The full variable domain, rest sourced from reference TRBV30 and TRBJ1-2, is SQTIHQWPATLVQPVGSPLSLECTVEGTSNPNLYWYRQAAGRGLQLLFYSVGIGQISSEVPQNLSASRPQDRQFILSSKKLLLSDSGFYLCAWSAEQGAAGYTFGSGTRLTVV.

This clone appeared once. This sequence joins TRBV4-1 and TRBJ2-3; 7 bases match TRBD2. The V segment lost 3 bases and the J segment 3 bases; nucleotides outside the gene matches: 12. The CDR3 has 17 residues. Looked up from germline, CDR1 is MGHRA and CDR2 is YSYEKL. CDR3 in DNA: TGCGCCAGCAGCCAGGATTCCGGGGGGATGGAAACAGATACGCAGTATTTT. Protein: CASSQDSGGMETDTQYF.

The gene calls are TRBV2 and TRBJ2-5, with a weak D call TRBD1 (5 bases). V was clipped by 7 bases and J by 7 bases, with 22 bases between them. Germline V gene sequence: CDR1 SNHLY, CDR2 FYNNEI. The CDR3 length is 15 residues. CDR3 sequence reads: CASMDTRAAPGTQYF. CDR3 coding DNA: TGTGCCAGCATGGATACCAGGGCGGCCCCCGGGACCCAGTACTTC.

The chain couples TRBV4-1 to TRBJ1-5; D is uncertain. The CDR3 has 14 amino acids. Trimming took 1 base from V and 0 from J, leaving 4 bases between them. Germline assignment: CDR1 MGHRA and CDR2 YSYEKL. DNA for the CDR3: TGCGCCAGCAGCCAAGGCGTTAGCAATCAGCCCCAGCATTTT. Amino acids: CASSQGVSNQPQHF.

The rearrangement uses TRBV7-9 and TRBJ1-5; possibly TRBD1 for D (5 bases). CDR3 length: 15 amino acids. Germline V lookup: CDR1 SEHNR, CDR2 FQNEAQ (reference sequence). Deletions cut 9 bases from V and 2 bases from J, with 17 bases between. The CDR3 region is CASTPGTFGNQPQHF. The DNA of the CDR3 is TGTGCCAGTACGCCAGGGACTTTCGGCAATCAGCCCCAGCATTTT.

V usage is TRBV7-2 and J usage is TRBJ1-2; D gene unclear. Deletions cut 0 bases from V and 5 bases from J, with 16 bases between. This CDR3 has 16 residues. CDR1 and CDR2 from the germline V gene are SGHTA and FQGNSA. The CDR3 region has the DNA TGTGCCAGCAGCTTAGCGGGGAGGATGGCAACTTATGGCTACACCTTC. Encoded protein: CASSLAGRMATYGYTF.

The J gene is TRBJ1-4, the V gene TRBV7-7; perhaps TRBD1 as D (6 bases). The germline gives CDR1 SSHAT, CDR2 FNYEAQ (reference sequence). V was pared by 5 bases and J by 7 bases, with 14 bases between. The CDR3 loop spans 14 amino acids. This CDR3 is CASSPRGWGEKLFF. CDR3 nucleotides: TGTGCCAGCAGCCCCAGGGGATGGGGTGAAAAACTGTTTTTT.

The J gene is TRBJ2-1, the V gene TRBV7-6; D is perhaps TRBD2 (5 bases). Germline CDR1 is SGHVS and CDR2 is FNYEAQ. V gave up 1 base and J gave up 4 bases, with 8 bases separating them. The CDR3 consists of 14 residues. CDR3 region: CASSLGSGYNEQFF. For the CDR3, the DNA is TGTGCCAGCAGCTTAGGGTCGGGATACAATGAGCAGTTCTTC.